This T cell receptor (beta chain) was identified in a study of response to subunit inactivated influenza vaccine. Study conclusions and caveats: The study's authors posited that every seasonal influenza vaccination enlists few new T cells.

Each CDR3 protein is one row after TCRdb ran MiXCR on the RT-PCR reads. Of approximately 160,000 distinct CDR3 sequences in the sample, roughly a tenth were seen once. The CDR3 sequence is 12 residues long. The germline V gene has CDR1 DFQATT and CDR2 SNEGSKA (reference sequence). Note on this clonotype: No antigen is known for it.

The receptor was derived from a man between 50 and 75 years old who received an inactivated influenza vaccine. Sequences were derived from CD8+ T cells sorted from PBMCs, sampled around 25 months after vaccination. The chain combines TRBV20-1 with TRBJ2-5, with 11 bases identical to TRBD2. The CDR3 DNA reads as TGCAGCGGGACTAGCGGAAAAGAGACCCAGTACTTC. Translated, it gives CSGTSGKETQYF.